This entry lists 25 T cell receptor beta chains sequenced from one sample in a study of blood T cell repertoires in COVID-19. The method was immunoSEQ multiplex PCR; TCRdb's version includes in-frame clones alone and lacks a portion of them. The sample lists about 210,000 clones, 88% occurring once. The sequencing sample was made of peripheral blood. Receptors were obtained from a man between 70 and 80 years old with acute or convalescent COVID-19.

The chain carries TRBV28 and TRBJ2-7; D may be TRBD1 (5 bases). V shed 7 bases and J shed 1 base, with 14 bases lying between them. This CDR3 is built from 14 residues. Germline V gene sequence: CDR1 MDHEN, CDR2 SYDVKM. For the CDR3, the DNA is TGTGCCAGCAATGTTATGCAGGGATCCTACGAGCAGTACTTC. Translation gives CASNVMQGSYEQYF.

The chain joins TRBV6-2 or TRBV6-3 to TRBJ1-1; 7 bases are shared with TRBD1. V lost 5 bases, J lost 7 bases, and 10 bases stayed unmatched. The CDR3 has 14 amino acids. Germline CDR1 reads MNHEY; CDR2 reads SVGEGT. The CDR3 bases are TGTGCCAGCAGTCCGTGGAGAGGGGGCATTGAAGCTTTCTTT. It specifies CASSPWRGGIEAFF.

CDR3 region: CASGLASTYEQYF. The CDR3 bases are TGTGCCAGCGGGCTAGCGTCAACCTACGAGCAGTACTTC. The gene calls are TRBV28 and TRBJ2-7; D may be TRBD2 (6 bases). Germline V lookup: CDR1 MDHEN, CDR2 SYDVKM. The CDR3 totals 13 residues. Trimming left V 8 bases short and J 2 bases short, with 13 bases between.

J is TRBJ1-2 and V is TRBV11-2, with unresolved D. Deletions cut 6 bases from V and 5 bases from J, with 7 bases between. The CDR3 has 11 residues. CDR1 and CDR2 from the germline V gene are SGHAT and FQNNGV. The DNA for the CDR3 is TGTGCCAGCAGTCCCGCGTATGGCTACACCTTC. This encodes CASSPAYGYTF.

The chain joins TRBV5-4 to TRBJ1-1; TRBD1 matches at 8 bases. Germline CDR1 reads SGHNT; CDR2 reads YYREEE (reference sequence). This CDR3 is 14 amino acids long. The J segment lost 5 bases and the V segment lost 2 bases, leaving 5 bases of the junction unmatched. CDR3 DNA: TGTGCCAGCAGCTTCGACAGGGGAATTACTGAAGCTTTCTTT. Protein: CASSFDRGITEAFF.

This chain uses TRBV29-1 with TRBJ2-1, with 16 bases that match TRBD2. The V and J ends lost 1 base and 7 bases, in that order; junction bases with no gene match: 10. The CDR3 extends over 18 amino acids. Per the germline V gene, CDR1 is SQVTM and CDR2 is ANQGSEA. The DNA for the CDR3 is TGCAGCGTTGAAGGGGGACTAGCGGGAGGGCCGGTATTTAATGAGCAGTTCTTC. Its translation: CSVEGGLAGGPVFNEQFF.

The count of this clone is one. CDR3 region: CASSLRDFTDTQYF. The CDR3 coding sequence is TGTGCCAGCAGCCTAAGGGACTTCACAGATACGCAGTATTTT. The V and J genes are TRBV14 and TRBJ2-3; tentatively, D is TRBD2 (6 bases). The V end was cut by 4 bases, the J end by 2 bases, with 10 bases between. The CDR3 length is 14 residues. Germline values: CDR1 SGHDN, CDR2 FVKESK. Together with reference TRBV14 and TRBJ2-3, the CDR3 gives the full variable domain: EAGVTQFPSHSVIEKGQTVTLRCDPISGHDNLYWYRRVMGKEIKFLLHFVKESKQDESGMPNNRFLAERTGGTYSTLKVQPAELEDSGVYFCASSLRDFTDTQYFGPGTRLTVL.

The chain joins TRBV3-1 (or the pseudogene TRBV3-2) to TRBJ2-7; no reliable D call. The V gene's germline CDR1 is LGHDT and CDR2 YNNKEL (reference sequence). Trimming removed 0 bases from V and 1 base from J, with 4 bases in between. The CDR3 sequence is 13 residues long. The CDR3 DNA is TGTGCCAGCAGCCAAGACAGATCCTACGAGCAGTACTTC. It translates to CASSQDRSYEQYF.

The chain joins TRBV18 to TRBJ2-2; 10 bases align to TRBD1. Losses at the gene ends were 3 bases for V and 4 bases for J; bases not matched to a gene: 2. There are 15 residues in the CDR3. CDR1 is KGHSH, CDR2 LQKENI, per germline. The CDR3 loop reads CASSPTGGRTGELFF. The CDR3 DNA follows: TGTGCCAGCTCACCGACAGGGGGCCGCACCGGGGAGCTGTTTTTT.

V and J are TRBV6-1 and TRBJ2-3; no clear D gene. The CDR3 totals 15 residues. The germline V and J ends were trimmed by 2 bases and 0 bases, with 9 bases remaining between them. CDR1 and CDR2 (germline): MNHNS, SASEGT. The CDR3 is CASSELAGSTDTQYF. CDR3 DNA sequence: TGTGCCAGCAGTGAACTGGCAGGCAGCACAGATACGCAGTATTTT.

The chain uses TRBV7-2 and TRBJ2-7; no clear D gene. Germline lookup yields CDR1 SGHTA and CDR2 FQGNSA. V lost 3 bases, J lost 0 bases, and 12 bases lay in between. The CDR3 consists of 15 residues. The CDR3 sequence: CASSFDSASSYEQYF. CDR3 coding DNA: TGTGCCAGCAGCTTCGACTCGGCGAGCTCCTACGAGCAGTACTTC.

The V call is TRBV7-9, the J call TRBJ2-1; 8 nucleotides line up with TRBD1. The CDR3 has 14 amino acids. J lost 7 bases, V lost 2 bases, and 4 bases had no gene match. In germline, CDR1 is SEHNR, CDR2 FQNEAQ (reference sequence). The CDR3 DNA sequence: TGTGCCAGCAGCTTATTGACAGGGGAGAATGAGCAGTTCTTC. Amino acids: CASSLLTGENEQFF. Full variable domain (remainder filled in from reference TRBV7-9 and TRBJ2-1): DTGVSQNPRHKITKRGQNVTFRCDPISEHNRLYWYRQTLGQGPEFLTYFQNEAQLEKSRLLSDRFSAERPKGSFSTLEIQRTEQGDSAMYLCASSLLTGENEQFFGPGTRLTVL.

The chain is built from TRBV6-6 and TRBJ2-1; no reliable D call. Per the germline V gene, CDR1 is MNHNY and CDR2 is SVGAGI (reference sequence). The V end was cut by 3 bases, the J end by 0 bases, with 12 bases between. The CDR3 length is 16 residues. CDR3 nucleotides: TGTGCCAGCAGTTATGGTGAACGGAGCTCCTACAATGAGCAGTTCTTC. Translating it yields CASSYGERSSYNEQFF.

This sequence joins TRBV3-1 (or the pseudogene TRBV3-2) and TRBJ2-3, with 10 positions matching TRBD2. The CDR3 spans 15 residues. Germline V gives CDR1 LGHDT, CDR2 YNNKEL (reference sequence). J was trimmed by 8 bases and V by 4 bases; bases with no gene match: 9. The CDR3 sequence: CASSPGLADGGTQYF. CDR3 DNA sequence: TGTGCCAGCAGCCCTGGACTAGCGGACGGGGGTACGCAGTATTTT.

V gene TRBV28 combines with J gene TRBJ1-6; D is unresolved. The V end was cut by 6 bases, the J end by 5 bases, with 14 bases between. CDR3 length: 15 amino acids. Germline-derived CDR1 and CDR2 are MDHEN and SYDVKM. CDR3 residues: CASRGKAGNNSPLHF. CDR3 DNA sequence: TGTGCCAGCAGGGGGAAAGCCGGGAATAATTCACCCCTCCACTTT. The complete variable domain, with remaining parts taken from reference TRBV28 and TRBJ1-6, reads DVKVTQSSRYLVKRTGEKVFLECVQDMDHENMFWYRQDPGLGLRLIYFSYDVKMKEKGDIPEGYSVSREKKERFSLILESASTNQTSMYLCASRGKAGNNSPLHFGNGTRLTVT.

The V call is TRBV18, the J call TRBJ2-2; 7 bases fit TRBD1. The V gene's germline CDR1 is KGHSH and CDR2 LQKENI. The CDR3 totals 17 residues. The trim removed 4 bases at V and 0 bases at J, leaving 8 bases unmatched. The CDR3 region is CASSLRQGRSNTGELFF. DNA of the CDR3: TGTGCCAGCTCACTCAGACAGGGTCGGTCGAACACCGGGGAGCTGTTTTTT.

The gene calls are TRBV11-2 and TRBJ2-2; TRBD2 is a possible D gene (6 bases). The CDR3 is 15 residues long. V was pared by 7 bases and J by 3 bases, with 15 bases between. Germline assignment: CDR1 SGHAT and CDR2 FQNNGV. CDR3 protein: CASTRPGLHTGELFF. DNA for the CDR3: TGTGCCAGCACCCGACCGGGACTTCACACCGGGGAGCTGTTTTTT.

The chain recombines TRBV11-2 with TRBJ1-2; 8 positions agree with TRBD1. CDR1 is SGHAT and CDR2 is FQNNGV in the germline V gene. This CDR3 spans 13 amino acids. V lost 5 bases, J lost 2 bases, and 1 base stayed unmatched. The CDR3 region has the DNA TGTGCCAGCAGCCGGACAGGGAACTATGGCTACACCTTC. It translates to CASSRTGNYGYTF.

The chain joins TRBV6-5 to TRBJ1-1; 7 bases agree with TRBD1. The V segment lost 7 bases and the J segment 3 bases; nucleotides outside the gene matches: 8. Germline V CDR1 and CDR2: MNHEY, SVGAGI. The CDR3 consists of 14 residues. The CDR3 sequence is CASTPTGTDTEAFF. The CDR3 nucleotides are TGTGCCAGCACCCCGACAGGGACGGACACTGAAGCTTTCTTT.

V is TRBV25-1 and J is TRBJ1-5; the D is unclear. Trimming left V 3 bases short and J 5 bases short, with 5 bases between. CDR1 and CDR2 from the germline V gene are MGHDK and SYGVNS. The CDR3 runs 12 residues. The CDR3 sequence is CASSESDQPQHF. The CDR3 DNA is TGTGCCAGCAGTGAGTCAGATCAGCCCCAGCATTTT.

The chain has TRBV5-5 and TRBJ2-7; maybe TRBD1 (5 bases). V shed 0 bases and J shed 2 bases, with 12 bases lying between them. CDR1 SGHKS and CDR2 YYEKEE come from the germline V gene (reference sequence). The CDR3 extends over 15 amino acids. The CDR3 sequence is CASSLGGQGAYEQYF. The DNA for the CDR3 is TGTGCCAGCAGCTTGGGGGGCCAGGGCGCCTACGAGCAGTACTTC.

The chain links TRBV7-2 to TRBJ2-6, with 13 bases identical to TRBD2. The CDR3 is 18 residues long. With 5 bases clipped from V and 2 bases from J, the junction kept 6 bases outside the gene matches. Germline-derived CDR1 and CDR2 are SGHTA and FQGNSA. The CDR3 DNA reads TGTGCCAGCAGCCTCGGACTAGCGGGAGCTACTGGGGCCAACGTCCTGACTTTC. Protein: CASSLGLAGATGANVLTF.

This chain joins TRBV7-2 and TRBJ2-1; possible D gene TRBD2, 6 bases. The CDR3 consists of 16 residues. Germline V gene sequence: CDR1 SGHTA, CDR2 FQGNSA. Trimming shortened V by 1 base and J by 7 bases, and 17 bases separated the two germline ends. For the CDR3, the DNA is TGTGCCAGCAGCTTAGTGGGTAAAGGTGGGGGGAATGAGCAGTTCTTC. This sequence encodes CASSLVGKGGGNEQFF. Looking up the rest from reference TRBV7-2 and TRBJ2-1 gives the full variable domain: GAGVSQSPSNKVTEKGKDVELRCDPISGHTALYWYRQSLGQGLEFLIYFQGNSAPDKSGLPSDRFSAERTGGSVSTLTIQRTQQEDSAVYLCASSLVGKGGGNEQFFGPGTRLTVL.

The chain joins TRBV5-1 to TRBJ1-2, with TRBD1 matching over 12 bases. This CDR3 contains 14 residues. The germline CDR1 and CDR2 sequences are SGHRS and YFSETQ. Trimming removed 3 bases from V and 8 bases from J; junction bases left unmatched: 5. The CDR3 sequence is CASSSGQGARGYTF. CDR3 DNA sequence: TGCGCCAGCAGCTCGGGACAGGGGGCGCGGGGCTACACCTTC.

The rearrangement uses TRBV19 and TRBJ1-5; D is perhaps TRBD1 (6 bases). Germline V gene lookup returns CDR1 LNHDA and CDR2 SQIVND (reference sequence). Trimming cost V 5 bases and J 7 bases, with 12 bases left between them. This CDR3 has 13 residues. CDR3: CASSYRVRQPQHF. CDR3 sequence (DNA): TGTGCCAGTAGTTACAGGGTTAGGCAGCCCCAGCATTTT.